Shown below are 27 T cell receptor beta chains from a single sample sequenced in a study of identical twins. TCRdb ran MiXCR on the 5' RACE reads and lists one entry per CDR3 protein. This table holds some 1,600,000 distinct CDR3 sequences, roughly a third found once. The sample comprised cord blood. These receptors came from a newborn girl in good health.

The gene calls are TRBV7-9 and TRBJ2-5; D remains ambiguous. V lost 3 bases to trimming and J lost 4 bases, with 18 bases between them. The CDR3 runs 16 residues. The germline V gene encodes CDR1 SEHNR and CDR2 FQNEAQ (reference sequence). This CDR3 reads CASSLGIYGVGETQYF. The DNA for the CDR3 is TGTGCCAGCAGCTTGGGTATATACGGAGTTGGAGAGACCCAGTACTTC.

The V call is TRBV6-5, the J call TRBJ2-5, with D unresolved. The V gene's germline CDR1 is MNHEY and CDR2 SVGAGI. The length of the CDR3 is 13 residues. Deletions cut 6 bases from V and 4 bases from J, with 12 bases between. This chain's CDR3 is CASSPFARETQYF. The CDR3 DNA reads as TGTGCCAGCAGCCCCTTTGCGAGAGAGACCCAGTACTTC.

This clonotype was observed a few times. The rearrangement joins TRBV2 to TRBJ2-2; no clear D. CDR3 length: 14 residues. With 3 bases removed from V and 3 bases from J, the gap between germline ends came to 8 bases. Germline V gene sequence: CDR1 SNHLY, CDR2 FYNNEI. In DNA, the CDR3 is TGTGCCAGCAGTGACAATAGGTACACCGGGGAGCTGTTTTTT. Translating it yields CASSDNRYTGELFF.

The genes are TRBV30 and TRBJ2-5; D remains unclear. The V gene lost 0 bases and the J gene lost 2 bases, with 7 bases spanning the gap. Germline CDR1 reads GTSNPN; CDR2 reads SVGIG (reference sequence). CDR3 length: 13 amino acids. CDR3 in amino acids: CAWSVQLQETQYF. In nucleotides, the CDR3 is TGTGCCTGGAGTGTACAACTTCAAGAGACCCAGTACTTC.

The chain carries TRBV20-1 and TRBJ2-1; TRBD2 agrees at 8 bases. The CDR3 is 15 amino acids. CDR1 is DFQATT and CDR2 is SNEGSKA in the germline V gene (reference sequence). After removal of 3 bases from V and 3 bases from J, the junction contained 7 bases not matched to a gene. The CDR3 sequence is CSARETAGGYNEQFF. The DNA for the CDR3 is TGCAGTGCTAGGGAGACTGCGGGAGGCTACAATGAGCAGTTCTTC.

J is TRBJ2-7 and V is TRBV15; perhaps TRBD2 as D (6 bases). The CDR3 runs to 15 residues. The V end lost 2 bases, the J end lost 4 bases, and 15 bases lay between the germline ends. Germline CDR1 and CDR2: LNHNV and YYDKDF (reference sequence). CDR3 region: CATSRFGGSRYEQYF. As DNA, the CDR3 is TGTGCCACCAGCAGATTCGGGGGATCTAGATACGAGCAGTACTTC.

This clonotype was seen ten or more times. This chain uses TRBV20-1 with TRBJ2-3; 8 positions agree with TRBD2. The junction had 6 bases not matched to a gene; V was cut back by 6 bases and J by 1 base. CDR1 DFQATT and CDR2 SNEGSKA come from the germline V gene (reference sequence). This CDR3 is 14 amino acids long. The CDR3 is CSASGLAGTDTQYF. In DNA form, the CDR3 reads TGCAGTGCGAGTGGACTAGCAGGCACAGATACGCAGTATTTT.

V and J are TRBV20-1 and TRBJ2-5, with 8 positions matching TRBD1. This CDR3 is 12 amino acids long. Germline V gene sequence: CDR1 DFQATT, CDR2 SNEGSKA (reference sequence). J lost 4 bases, V lost 7 bases, and 5 bases had no gene match. DNA of the CDR3: TGCAGTGTTTTCAGGGGGCTAGAGACCCAGTACTTC. Its protein product is CSVFRGLETQYF.

The chain recombines TRBV4-2 with TRBJ2-7; 7 nucleotides align to TRBD2. CDR1 and CDR2 from the germline V gene are LGHNA and YNFKEQ. The V segment lost 0 bases and the J segment 7 bases; nucleotides outside the gene matches: 12. CDR3 length: 16 amino acids. The CDR3 DNA sequence: TGTGCCAGCAGCCAAGACCCAAACGGGAGGCGCTGGGAGCAGTACTTC. It specifies CASSQDPNGRRWEQYF.

Turning to this clonotype: This may arise from a read error, as a much more abundant clone is one base away. The chain links TRBV11-2 to TRBJ2-4; D may be TRBD1 or TRBD2 (5 bases each). The CDR3 extends over 17 amino acids. Germline V gene sequence: CDR1 SGHAT, CDR2 FQNNGV. V was clipped by 2 bases and J by 1 base, with 15 bases between them. CDR3 coding DNA: TGTGCCAGCAGCTTACCCTGCAGGGAGATGGCCAAAAACATTCAGTACTTC. It encodes CASSLPCREMAKNIQYF. Together with reference TRBV11-2 and TRBJ2-4, the CDR3 gives the full variable domain: EAGVAQSPRYKIIEKRQSVAFWCNPISGHATLYWYQQILGQGPKLLIQFQNNGVVDDSQLPKDRFSAERLKGVDSTLKIQPAKLEDSAVYLCASSLPCREMAKNIQYFGAGTRLSVL.

Notes on this clonotype: At one end the junction does not follow the germline gene, possibly because of a read error. Here the CDR3 reads CASSYLGQTSGNTIYF. As DNA, the CDR3 is TGTGCCAGCAGTTACTTGGGACAGACCTCTGGAAACACCATATATTTT. The rearrangement links TRBV10-3 to TRBJ1-3; 7 bases agree with TRBD1. CDR3 length: 16 residues. Germline assignment: CDR1 ENHRY and CDR2 SYGVKD.

This clonotype appeared a few times. The genes are TRBV5-1 and TRBJ1-1; 7 bases fit TRBD1. Trimming at V came to 4 bases and at J to 0 bases, leaving 6 bases not matched to a gene. CDR1 is SGHRS and CDR2 is YFSETQ in the germline V gene. This CDR3 has 15 residues. CDR3 loop: CASSPTGEVNTEAFF. DNA of the CDR3: TGCGCCAGCAGCCCTACAGGGGAGGTGAACACTGAAGCTTTCTTT.

This clonotype was counted between two and nine times. V gene TRBV2 combines with J gene TRBJ1-1; unclear D gene. The CDR3 is made up of 14 amino acids. Trimming cost V 3 bases and J 1 base, with 9 bases left between them. Germline V gives CDR1 SNHLY, CDR2 FYNNEI. This CDR3 reads CASSDKGRNTEAFF. The CDR3 nucleotides are TGTGCCAGCAGTGATAAGGGCAGGAACACTGAAGCTTTCTTT.

CDR3: CASSDRGGINEQFF. In nucleotides, the CDR3 is TGTGCCAGCAGTGACAGGGGAGGGATCAATGAGCAGTTCTTC. The V call is TRBV6-1, the J call TRBJ2-1; TRBD2 is a possible D gene (7 bases). The CDR3 runs 14 residues. V lost 3 bases and J lost 6, with 12 bases in between. The germline CDR1 and CDR2 sequences are MNHNS and SASEGT.

This sequence joins TRBV29-1 and TRBJ1-2, with a tentative D call TRBD1 (6 bases). CDR3 length: 11 amino acids. Germline CDR1 SQVTM, CDR2 ANQGSEA. The germline V and J ends were trimmed by 7 bases and 8 bases, with 14 bases remaining between them. The CDR3 loop reads CSGSGAWGYTF. The CDR3 DNA reads TGCAGCGGGTCAGGGGCGTGGGGCTACACCTTC.

This clonotype has a handful of counts. This chain joins TRBV15 and TRBJ2-1, with D possibly called TRBD1 or TRBD2 (5 bases each). Trimming pared 1 base from V and 2 bases from J, leaving 12 bases between. This CDR3 is 16 amino acids long. CDR1 is LNHNV and CDR2 is YYDKDF in the germline V gene (reference sequence). This CDR3 reads CATSRGGTGPYNEQFF. CDR3 bases: TGTGCCACCAGCAGAGGGGGGACGGGCCCCTACAATGAGCAGTTCTTC.

Concerning this clonotype: At one boundary the junction diverges from the germline segment, which might be a read error. CDR3 DNA sequence: TGTGCTACCAATTCGGGGAACCAAGGGACCCAGTACTTC. Translation gives CATNSGNQGTQYF. The chain uses TRBV7-7 and TRBJ2-4; weak D call: TRBD2 (5 bases). The end of the DNA is better explained by TRBJ2-5, so the J call may be wrong. The V gene's germline CDR1 is SSHAT and CDR2 FNYEAQ (reference sequence). The CDR3 spans 13 residues.

This clonotype was counted between two and nine times. The V and J genes are TRBV7-9 and TRBJ1-2; 12 nucleotides align to TRBD1. Per the germline V gene, CDR1 is SEHNR and CDR2 is FQNEAQ (reference sequence). CDR3 length equals 18 residues. V lost 4 bases to trimming and J lost 4 bases; unmatched junction nucleotides: 13. CDR3: CASSSSIRDRGRLYGYTF. The CDR3 region has the DNA TGTGCCAGCAGCTCCAGTATACGGGACAGGGGGCGCCTCTATGGCTACACCTTC.

The chain uses TRBV3-1 and TRBJ2-1, with a possible D match to TRBD2 (5 bases). Germline-derived CDR1 and CDR2 are LGHDT and YNNKEL (reference sequence). The CDR3 spans 12 residues. V lost 6 bases and J lost 9, with 12 bases in between. CDR3 sequence: CASRYGGGEQFF. The CDR3 nucleotides read TGTGCCAGCAGGTACGGAGGCGGTGAGCAGTTCTTC.

This clonotype was recorded a few times. The CDR3 bases are TGCGCCAGCAGTGAAAACGAATCCTACGAGCAGTACTTC. This translates into CASSENESYEQYF. The chain is built from TRBV10-2 and TRBJ2-7, with D uncertain. This CDR3 is built from 13 residues. Trimming left V 3 bases short and J 1 base short, with 7 bases between. Germline CDR1 reads WSHSY; CDR2 reads SAAADI.

This clonotype was observed many times. V and J are TRBV6-2 or TRBV6-3 and TRBJ1-2, with D perhaps matching TRBD1 (5 bases). This CDR3 has 15 amino acids. V was clipped by 2 bases and J by 2 bases, with 12 bases between them. Germline V gives CDR1 MNHEY, CDR2 SVGEGT. CDR3 DNA sequence: TGTGCCAGCAGTTACGACTTGGGACCGAACTATGGCTACACCTTC. It translates to CASSYDLGPNYGYTF.

This clonotype was seen at least ten times. This sequence joins TRBV6-5 and TRBJ1-2; unclear D gene. V was cut by 6 bases and J by 2 bases, with 10 bases left in between. Per germline, CDR1 MNHEY and CDR2 SVGAGI. CDR3 size: 13 residues. Here the CDR3 reads CASRHTLNYGYTF. For the CDR3, the DNA is TGTGCCAGCAGGCATACATTGAACTATGGCTACACCTTC.

This clonotype was counted only a few times. This chain uses TRBV3-1 with TRBJ2-1; the D is unclear. Germline V lookup: CDR1 LGHDT, CDR2 YNNKEL (reference sequence). V lost 5 bases, J lost 6 bases, and 11 bases lay in between. CDR3 length: 13 residues. The CDR3 here is CASSFHGPNEQFF. The DNA of the CDR3 is TGTGCCAGCAGCTTCCATGGGCCCAATGAGCAGTTCTTC.

This clonotype was picked up many times. The chain links TRBV12-3 or TRBV12-4 to TRBJ2-1; 7 bases map to TRBD1. The CDR3 contains 12 residues. Trimming removed 2 bases from V and 9 bases from J; junction bases left unmatched: 1. The CDR3 coding sequence is TGTGCCAGCAGTTTATCAGGGGGTGAGCAGTTCTTC. The encoded protein is CASSLSGGEQFF.

Points on this clonotype: A junction end diverges from the germline sequence, so it may reflect a read error. As DNA, the CDR3 is TGTGCCTGCAGCTTAATCGGGCCCCTCCGCTACGAGCAGTACTTC. As protein: CACSLIGPLRYEQYF. The chain carries TRBV13 and TRBJ2-7; D ambiguous. Germline CDR1 PRHDT, CDR2 FYEKMQ (reference sequence). The CDR3 loop spans 15 amino acids.

The sample holds a few counts of this clonotype. This chain connects TRBV25-1 to TRBJ2-1; possibly TRBD1 or TRBD2 for D (7 bases each). The CDR3 covers 16 residues. V gave up 4 bases and J gave up 0 bases, with 13 bases separating them. Germline assignment: CDR1 MGHDK and CDR2 SYGVNS. As DNA, the CDR3 is TGTGCCAGCAGTGCCAGGGGGACTACCTCCTACAATGAGCAGTTCTTC. It is translated as CASSARGTTSYNEQFF.

The chain is built from TRBV29-1 and TRBJ2-7; 9 bases are a match to TRBD2. Germline-derived CDR1 and CDR2 are SQVTM and ANQGSEA. The CDR3 has 14 amino acids. V was pared by 3 bases and J by 2 bases, with 5 bases of the junction left unmatched. CDR3 amino acids: CSVEASGKTYEQYF. CDR3 nucleotides: TGCAGCGTTGAGGCTAGCGGGAAGACCTACGAGCAGTACTTC.